Listed here is a single T cell receptor (beta chain). No antigen is known for it. Base qualities are not recorded, but no much larger clone differs from it by a single base. TCRbeta CDR3 regions were amplified from genomic DNA by a two-step, bias-controlled multiplex PCR. The multiplex PCR used primers specific for every TRBV and TRBJ gene segment. The immunoSEQ Assay was used to generate the TCRbeta repertoire data. The original methods were these. A relative-frequency ratio and a modified nearest-neighbor algorithm were applied to filter and cluster reads so that closely related sequences were merged. IMGT annotation was the basis for assigning V, D and J genes to CDR3 sequences. Template counts were corrected for PCR amplification bias by normalization and were quantified against synthetic TCR CDR3 analog sequences. Only unique productive sequences, that is, in-frame CDR3 sequences lacking stop codons, were included in the analyses. The immunoSEQ Analyzer software was used to calculate iChao1 richness and clonality, with clonality defined as 1 minus Pielou's evenness. Statistical testing was performed in JMP, using Student's t-test or a non-parametric test depending on Shapiro-Wilk normality results. Sourced from immuneACCESS, this table was stored by TCRdb with only in-frame sequences that have V and J called. A share of the clones is absent; for the studies checked, an unresolved V gene accounts for under half, and the remainder has no known explanation. V and J calls and clone size are as listed in that table; D and trimming were resolved from the DNA. A total of some 6,500 clones appear in this sample, approximately 98% of them only once. The top ten clones comprise approximately 0.4% of the sample.

This sample is part of a study of naive CD8 T cells in extremely preterm neonates (dated by TCRdb to the late 2010s). Notes on the research overall: The age range of the adult participants is stated as 25-50 years in the abstract but as 20-50 years in the methods. TCRbeta CDR3 repertoires of sorted naive CD8+ T cells were compared across four age groups: extremely preterm neonates, term neonates, young children and adults. Results the study describes overall, beyond this receptor: Preterm CDR3s were shorter, with fewer N additions and less junctional trimming, and were closer to germline than those of older groups. Preterm neonates shared more CDR3 nucleotide sequences (approximately 2.7%) than term neonates (roughly 0.4%), young children (about 0.03%) and adults (around 0.01%). To track T cell development within individuals, the authors urged prospective longitudinal studies of preterm and term neonates. Compared with all other age groups, preterm neonates showed significantly lower iChao1 richness (p < 0.05) along with an even clone distribution, indicating a less rich repertoire. The authors noted a small sample size and variable productive template counts among preterm samples as limitations.

The peripheral blood donors were five healthy children aged about 16-60 months who were having elective routine surgery, plus five healthy nonsmoking adults. Healthy nonsmokers aged about 18-55 years, with a median age of roughly 38 years, served as the adult controls. A FACSAria III cell sorter was used to sort live, Annexin V-negative naive CD8+ T cells (CD3+CD8+CD45RA+CCR7+). Each sample yielded roughly 20,000 to 110,000 sorted naive CD8+ T cells. Mononuclear cells were isolated from diluted blood by Ficoll-Paque density gradient centrifugation. Before sorting, mononuclear cells were cryopreserved in approximately 10% DMSO with 90% FBS and kept in long-term storage at -150 degrees C. Annexin V and antibodies against CD3, CD8, CCR7 and CD45RA were used to stain the thawed cells. Genomic DNA was extracted from snap-frozen sorted cell pellets with the DNeasy Blood and Tissue Kit. From the cysteine up to the phenylalanine, the CDR3 has a length of 12 residues. The entry retains the CDR3 DNA only, 36 bases that are in frame from base 1. The germline ends are 7 bases apart after V is trimmed by 3 bases and J by 7 bases. The CDR1 and CDR2 encoded by the germline V gene are SGHNT and YENEEA.

This chain is built from TRBV11-3 and TRBJ2-1, with no reliable assignment of the D segment. Sequencing was done on a sample of naive CD8+ T cells from blood. The source is a human donor in good health. Here is the DNA: TGTGCCAGCAGCTTCGGGTATAATGAGCAGTTCTTC. Translated, this gives CASSFGYNEQFF.